These 12 T cell receptor beta chains came from one sample sequenced in a study of blood T cell repertoires in COVID-19. Assay: immunoSEQ multiplex PCR; the TCRdb copy retains only in-frame clones and omits some. The profile shows about 120,000 clones, around 78% of them singletons. Source material: peripheral blood. The receptor source for this set is a man between 65 and 79 years old with acute or convalescent COVID-19.

CDR3 DNA sequence: TGTGCCATCAGTGACGGGACAGGGTCTAATGAAAAACTGTTTTTT. Translation: CAISDGTGSNEKLFF. V usage is TRBV10-3 and J usage is TRBJ1-4, with 9 bases fitting TRBD1. Losses at the gene ends were 3 bases for V and 3 bases for J; bases not matched to a gene: 2. CDR1 and CDR2 from the germline V gene are ENHRY and SYGVKD. This CDR3 contains 15 residues.

The chain couples TRBV6-6 to TRBJ1-5, with TRBD1 as a possible D gene (6 bases). Looked up from germline, CDR1 is MNHNY and CDR2 is SVGAGI (reference sequence). The CDR3 runs 16 residues. Deletions cut 6 bases from V and 2 bases from J, with 17 bases between. CDR3: CASRPPSRGGNQPQHF. Here the CDR3 DNA reads TGTGCCAGCAGGCCTCCCAGCAGGGGAGGCAATCAGCCCCAGCATTTT.

The CDR3 coding sequence is TGTGCCAGCAGTTGGGACAGGGGGGTCTATGGCTACACCTTC. Translating gives CASSWDRGVYGYTF. V and J are TRBV27 and TRBJ1-2, with 11 bases lining up with TRBD1. Germline assignment: CDR1 MNHEY and CDR2 SMNVEV (reference sequence). V dropped 4 bases and J dropped 4; count of bases not matched to a gene: 2. The CDR3 runs 14 residues.

The chain employs TRBV4-3 and TRBJ2-5, with unresolved D. Trimming shortened V by 0 bases and J by 7 bases, and 9 bases separated the two germline ends. The CDR3 contains 13 residues. Germline assignment: CDR1 LGHNA and CDR2 YSLEER. For the CDR3, the DNA is TGCGCCAGCAGCCAAGATCACTCCGGGACCCAGTACTTC. Its translation: CASSQDHSGTQYF.

In its sample, this clone was seen once. The rearrangement joins TRBV7-2 to TRBJ2-1; 9 nucleotides agree with TRBD2. V dropped 3 bases and J dropped 4; count of bases not matched to a gene: 4. Germline CDR1 reads SGHTA; CDR2 reads FQGNSA. CDR3 size: 15 residues. The CDR3 loop reads CASSLLAGRYNEQFF. The CDR3 DNA follows: TGTGCCAGCAGCTTGCTAGCGGGGCGGTACAATGAGCAGTTCTTC.

V usage is TRBV11-3 and J usage is TRBJ1-2; no firm D call. CDR1 is SGHNT and CDR2 is YENEEA in the germline V gene. This CDR3 comprises 14 residues. V was cut by 5 bases and J by 8 bases, with 18 bases left in between. CDR3 residues: CASSPLGLAGGYTF. CDR3 DNA sequence: TGTGCCAGCAGCCCCCTAGGTTTGGCGGGGGGCTACACCTTC.

This clone was seen only a few times. The chain links TRBV19 to TRBJ1-6; the D gene is possibly TRBD1 (5 bases). The V end lost 0 bases, the J end lost 5 bases, and 11 bases lay between the germline ends. Germline loops: CDR1 LNHDA, CDR2 SQIVND (reference sequence). The CDR3 contains 16 residues. CDR3 sequence: CASSIDHRTNNSPLHF. In DNA form, the CDR3 reads TGTGCCAGTAGTATAGACCACAGGACCAATAATTCACCCCTCCACTTT.

This clone was seen only a few times. The chain combines TRBV18 with TRBJ1-2; D perhaps matches TRBD1 (6 bases). V gave up 3 bases and J gave up 4 bases, with 21 bases separating them. Germline assignment: CDR1 KGHSH and CDR2 LQKENI. CDR3 length equals 17 residues. The CDR3 nucleotides are TGTGCCAGCTCACCGGTGGGGGCCAGGGTAACTGGCTATGGCTACACCTTC. It specifies CASSPVGARVTGYGYTF.

V gene TRBV3-1 (or the pseudogene TRBV3-2) combines with J gene TRBJ1-4, with TRBD1 identical over 8 bases. Trimming took 1 base from V and 8 from J; bases not matched to a gene: 6. Germline CDR1 reads LGHDT; CDR2 reads YNNKEL (reference sequence). The length of the CDR3 is 15 residues. CDR3 amino acids: CASSQVSGGREKLFF. CDR3 in DNA: TGTGCCAGCAGCCAAGTATCAGGGGGCCGGGAAAAACTGTTTTTT.

The CDR3 DNA is TGTGCCATCAGGGCTCAGGGAACTAACTATGGCTACACCTTC. This codes for CAIRAQGTNYGYTF. The chain joins TRBV10-3 to TRBJ1-2; a possible D gene is TRBD1 (5 bases). The V end was cut by 6 bases, the J end by 0 bases, with 11 bases between. CDR1 is ENHRY and CDR2 is SYGVKD in the germline V gene. This CDR3 is built from 14 residues.

The chain recombines TRBV24-1 with TRBJ2-1; 8 bases match TRBD1. The CDR3 extends over 15 amino acids. Germline CDR1 reads KGHDR; CDR2 reads SFDVKD. V lost 5 bases, J lost 6 bases, and 8 bases stayed unmatched. CDR3 DNA: TGTGCCACCAGTGCCGGACAGGGAAGGAGCAATGAGCAGTTCTTC. As protein: CATSAGQGRSNEQFF.

The chain joins TRBV2 to TRBJ2-1; 7 positions match TRBD2. Germline-derived CDR1 and CDR2 are SNHLY and FYNNEI. The CDR3 is 15 residues long. Losses at the gene ends were 7 bases for V and 6 bases for J; bases not matched to a gene: 12. CDR3 loop: CASNGGKGGFNEQFF. The CDR3 DNA reads TGTGCCAGCAACGGTGGAAAGGGAGGGTTCAATGAGCAGTTCTTC.